A single sample is the source of the 30 T cell receptor beta chains below, sequenced in a study of blood T cell repertoires in COVID-19. Only in-frame clones appear in the TCRdb table, and some are missing; sequencing was by immunoSEQ multiplex PCR. Among 60,000 to 75,000 clones listed, more than 70% were seen once. Sequenced material: peripheral blood. The origin of the receptors is a human donor in a cohort sampled during active COVID-19.

J is TRBJ2-3 and V is TRBV2, with 7 nucleotides matching TRBD1. After removal of 5 bases from V and 2 bases from J, the junction contained 4 bases not matched to a gene. The CDR3 loop spans 14 amino acids. Per germline, CDR1 SNHLY and CDR2 FYNNEI. The CDR3 coding sequence is TGTGCCAGCAGTTCTGGACAGGACACAGATACGCAGTATTTT. Translated: CASSSGQDTDTQYF.

In this sample, this clone turned up a few times. This chain joins TRBV18 and TRBJ2-7, with D perhaps matching TRBD2 (6 bases). Trimming removed 2 bases from V and 5 bases from J, with 16 bases in between. The germline gives CDR1 KGHSH, CDR2 LQKENI. The CDR3 has 15 amino acids. In nucleotides, the CDR3 is TGTGCCAGCTCACCATCCCTGGGGGGTCTGGACGAGCAGTACTTC. Amino acid sequence: CASSPSLGGLDEQYF. The variable domain in full, completed from reference TRBV18 and TRBJ2-7, reads NAGVMQNPRHLVRRRGQEARLRCSPMKGHSHVYWYRQLPEEGLKFMVYLQKENIIDESGMPKERFSAEFPKEGPSILRIQQVVRGDSAAYFCASSPSLGGLDEQYFGPGTRLTVT.

The chain combines TRBV23-1 with TRBJ2-1; TRBD2 matches at 13 bases. Being an ORF, TRBV23-1 has a function that is uncertain. The V gene end was trimmed by 4 bases and the J gene end by 9 bases; junction bases not matched to a gene: 6. The CDR3 has 15 residues. The CDR3 sequence is CASSPGLAGQSEQFF. CDR3 coding DNA: TGCGCCAGCAGTCCGGGACTAGCGGGACAGAGTGAGCAGTTCTTC.

This chain connects TRBV6-5 to TRBJ1-2; no clear D. Germline lookup yields CDR1 MNHEY and CDR2 SVGAGI. V lost 10 bases and J 7 bases, leaving 19 bases between the germline ends. The CDR3 covers 13 residues. The CDR3 sequence: CATYPPGGGGYTF. CDR3 sequence (DNA): TGTGCCACCTACCCTCCAGGAGGCGGTGGCTACACCTTC.

This rearrangement joins TRBV5-4 to TRBJ1-6; D possibly corresponds to TRBD1 (6 bases). V was trimmed by 4 bases and J by 15 bases, leaving 17 bases between them. The germline CDR1 and CDR2 sequences are SGHNT and YYREEE (reference sequence). The CDR3 is 13 amino acids. Written as DNA, the CDR3 is TGTGCCAGCAGCACTCCGGGACAACGAGTCCTCCACTTT. Its protein is CASSTPGQRVLHF.

This sequence joins TRBV4-2 and TRBJ2-1; 7 nucleotides match TRBD1. CDR3 length: 15 residues. Germline assignment: CDR1 LGHNA and CDR2 YNFKEQ. Trimming cost V 3 bases and J 3 bases; bases outside gene matches: 5. The CDR3: CASSQRQGYYNEQFF. CDR3 sequence (DNA): TGTGCCAGCAGCCAGCGACAGGGATACTACAATGAGCAGTTCTTC.

J is TRBJ2-3 and V is TRBV11-2; tentatively, D is TRBD1 (6 bases). From germline, CDR1 is SGHAT and CDR2 FQNNGV. CDR3 length: 15 residues. V shed 1 base and J shed 4 bases, with 12 bases lying between them. Here the CDR3 reads CASSLGPGAADTQYF. CDR3 nucleotide sequence: TGTGCCAGCAGCTTAGGTCCAGGGGCGGCAGATACGCAGTATTTT. Supplemented by reference TRBV11-2 and TRBJ2-3, the full variable domain reads EAGVAQSPRYKIIEKRQSVAFWCNPISGHATLYWYQQILGQGPKLLIQFQNNGVVDDSQLPKDRFSAERLKGVDSTLKIQPAKLEDSAVYLCASSLGPGAADTQYFGPGTRLTVL.

This rearrangement joins TRBV12-3 or TRBV12-4 to TRBJ2-2; 7 bases are a match to TRBD1. The junction had 0 bases not matched to a gene; V was cut back by 1 base and J by 7 bases. The CDR3 has 13 amino acids. The CDR3 region has the DNA TGTGCCAGCAGTTTAGGGACAGGCGGGGAGCTGTTTTTT. Translation: CASSLGTGGELFF.

The V gene is TRBV28, the J gene TRBJ2-1, with 10 bases fitting TRBD2. The V and J ends lost 6 bases and 6 bases, in that order; junction bases with no gene match: 8. Germline V gene data show CDR1 as MDHEN and CDR2 as SYDVKM. This CDR3 has 15 amino acids. In DNA form, the CDR3 reads TGTGCCAGCAGCTCAAGCGGGGGGGCCCTCAATGAGCAGTTCTTC. This encodes CASSSSGGALNEQFF. Full variable domain (rest looked up from reference TRBV28 and TRBJ2-1): DVKVTQSSRYLVKRTGEKVFLECVQDMDHENMFWYRQDPGLGLRLIYFSYDVKMKEKGDIPEGYSVSREKKERFSLILESASTNQTSMYLCASSSSGGALNEQFFGPGTRLTVL.

This clone was picked up a small number of times. This sequence joins TRBV3-1 (or the pseudogene TRBV3-2) and TRBJ1-2; TRBD1 matches at 7 bases. The CDR3 loop spans 13 amino acids. Looked up from germline, CDR1 is LGHDT and CDR2 is YNNKEL (reference sequence). V lost 4 bases, J lost 8 bases, and 7 bases stayed unmatched. The chain's CDR3 is CASSLTGERGYTF. The DNA for the CDR3 is TGTGCCAGCAGCCTTACAGGGGAAAGGGGCTACACCTTC.

This clone was observed a handful of times. The chain recombines TRBV10-3 with TRBJ2-1; 7 nucleotides line up with TRBD2. Germline CDR1 is ENHRY and CDR2 is SYGVKD. V shed 3 bases and J 4 bases; nucleotides not matched to a gene: 6. This CDR3 has 15 residues. CDR3 sequence reads: CAISDVLRGYNEQFF. DNA for the CDR3: TGTGCCATCAGTGATGTTCTGCGGGGGTACAATGAGCAGTTCTTC.

The rearrangement uses TRBV7-6 and TRBJ1-1, with 7 bases that match TRBD1. Germline-derived CDR1 and CDR2 are SGHVS and FNYEAQ. CDR3 size: 15 residues. Germline trimming cut 0 bases from V and 3 bases from J; bases unmatched to any gene: 4. The CDR3 here is CASSLASRGDTEAFF. As DNA, the CDR3 is TGTGCCAGCAGCTTAGCGTCCAGGGGGGACACTGAAGCTTTCTTT.

V gene TRBV5-5 combines with J gene TRBJ2-7, with 9 bases fitting TRBD1. Germline CDR1 and CDR2: SGHKS and YYEKEE (reference sequence). CDR3 length equals 16 residues. Trimming at V came to 0 bases and at J to 0 bases, leaving 4 bases not matched to a gene. CDR3 residues: CASSLVGTGFSYEQYF. In DNA, the CDR3 is TGTGCCAGCAGCTTGGTTGGGACAGGGTTCTCCTACGAGCAGTACTTC.

The count of this clone is one. The rearrangement links TRBV9 to TRBJ2-7, with D possibly matching TRBD2 (5 bases). CDR3 length equals 15 residues. The germline V and J ends were trimmed by 4 bases and 2 bases, with 16 bases remaining between them. The germline CDR1 and CDR2 sequences are SGDLS and YYNGEE. This CDR3 reads CASSLDSRATYEQYF. The CDR3 nucleotides read TGTGCCAGCAGCCTCGACTCGAGGGCTACCTACGAGCAGTACTTC.

The chain links TRBV3-1 (or the pseudogene TRBV3-2) to TRBJ2-1; the match to TRBD2 covers 12 bases. V lost 6 bases, J lost 6 bases, and 3 bases stayed unmatched. This CDR3 comprises 14 residues. Germline V CDR1 and CDR2: LGHDT, YNNKEL (reference sequence). CDR3 sequence (DNA): TGTGCCAGCAGTCCTAGCGGGGGGGCCAATGAGCAGTTCTTC. It translates to CASSPSGGANEQFF.

The chain links TRBV18 to TRBJ1-1; tentative D call: TRBD1 (5 bases). The CDR3 runs to 14 residues. The V gene's germline CDR1 is KGHSH and CDR2 LQKENI. Deletions cut 3 bases from V and 1 base from J, with 9 bases between. The DNA of the CDR3 is TGTGCCAGCTCACCGGTCCAGGGGAACACTGAAGCTTTCTTT. This encodes CASSPVQGNTEAFF.

This clone is medium-sized. V gene TRBV12-3 or TRBV12-4 combines with J gene TRBJ1-2; D remains unclear. Trimming took off 5 bases at V and 8 bases at J, with 15 bases between the two ends. There are 13 residues in the CDR3. CDR3 bases: TGTGCCAGCAGTCCCGGGGTCTCTCTCGGCTACACCTTC. It is translated as CASSPGVSLGYTF.

The V and J genes are TRBV7-9 and TRBJ2-5; weak D call: TRBD2 (6 bases). Germline V lookup: CDR1 SEHNR, CDR2 FQNEAQ (reference sequence). CDR3 length: 14 residues. V was shortened by 5 bases and J by 5 bases, with 15 bases between the two germline ends. The chain's CDR3 is CASSRAGRLETQYF. The CDR3 DNA follows: TGTGCCAGCAGCCGGGCGGGGCGATTGGAGACCCAGTACTTC. Full variable domain (outside the CDR3, taken from reference TRBV7-9 and TRBJ2-5): DTGVSQNPRHKITKRGQNVTFRCDPISEHNRLYWYRQTLGQGPEFLTYFQNEAQLEKSRLLSDRFSAERPKGSFSTLEIQRTEQGDSAMYLCASSRAGRLETQYFGPGTRLLVL.

The CDR3 nucleotides read TGTGCCAGCAGCTTAGCCGATGTAGGGGCCGGGGGGACCCAGTACTTC. Its translation is CASSLADVGAGGTQYF. The J gene is TRBJ2-5, the V gene TRBV7-6; D is perhaps TRBD2 (6 bases). Trimming cost V 0 bases and J 7 bases, with 18 bases left between them. The CDR3 has 16 amino acids. Per the germline V gene, CDR1 is SGHVS and CDR2 is FNYEAQ.

This clone was found a few times. The genes are TRBV30 and TRBJ2-3; maybe TRBD2 (6 bases). Germline V gene sequence: CDR1 GTSNPN, CDR2 SVGIG (reference sequence). V shed 5 bases and J shed 0 bases, with 12 bases lying between them. The CDR3 is made up of 14 amino acids. CDR3 DNA sequence: TGTGCCTGGGGCCGGGGACTTAGCACAGATACGCAGTATTTT. Translated, it gives CAWGRGLSTDTQYF. Filled out from reference TRBV30 and TRBJ2-3, the complete variable domain reads SQTIHQWPATLVQPVGSPLSLECTVEGTSNPNLYWYRQAAGRGLQLLFYSVGIGQISSEVPQNLSASRPQDRQFILSSKKLLLSDSGFYLCAWGRGLSTDTQYFGPGTRLTVL.

This chain links TRBV10-3 with TRBJ2-5; D unclear. Germline CDR1 reads ENHRY; CDR2 reads SYGVKD. Trimming shortened V by 7 bases and J by 2 bases, and 14 bases separated the two germline ends. The CDR3 is 14 amino acids. The CDR3 sequence is CAIKNFGGQETQYF. For the CDR3, the DNA is TGTGCCATCAAAAATTTCGGCGGACAAGAGACCCAGTACTTC.

The chain links TRBV30 to TRBJ1-1, with a possible D match to TRBD1 (5 bases). Germline CDR1 GTSNPN, CDR2 SVGIG (reference sequence). V lost 7 bases and J lost 1, with 19 bases in between. The CDR3 loop spans 15 amino acids. CDR3 protein: CASDGGEYRNTEAFF. The DNA of the CDR3 is TGTGCCTCGGACGGGGGGGAATATAGGAACACTGAAGCTTTCTTT.

V usage is TRBV7-8 and J usage is TRBJ2-1, with D possibly being TRBD2 (5 bases). This CDR3 is 14 amino acids long. V was clipped by 11 bases and J by 0 bases, with 14 bases between them. From germline, CDR1 is SGHVS and CDR2 FQNEAQ. As DNA, the CDR3 is TGTGCCCTAGGGCCCGCGGGCTCCTACAATGAGCAGTTCTTC. Its translation: CALGPAGSYNEQFF.

The CDR3 DNA is TGTGCCAGCAGCTTATATATGAACACTGAAGCTTTCTTT. The encoded protein is CASSLYMNTEAFF. The gene calls are TRBV7-9 and TRBJ1-1; D is unresolved. Trimming took off 2 bases at V and 0 bases at J, with 4 bases between the two ends. Germline lookup yields CDR1 SEHNR and CDR2 FQNEAQ (reference sequence). The CDR3 is 13 amino acids.

The chain employs TRBV5-5 and TRBJ1-5, with 8 bases lining up with TRBD1. The CDR3 totals 15 residues. The V gene's germline CDR1 is SGHKS and CDR2 YYEKEE (reference sequence). Trimming at V came to 2 bases and at J to 2 bases, leaving 3 bases not matched to a gene. CDR3 region: CASSFGQGRNQPQHF. CDR3 bases: TGTGCCAGCAGCTTTGGACAGGGTCGCAATCAGCCCCAGCATTTT.

This clone was picked up a small number of times. The chain has TRBV7-9 and TRBJ2-2; TRBD1 is a possible D gene (6 bases). Per germline, CDR1 SEHNR and CDR2 FQNEAQ (reference sequence). V lost 1 base, J lost 0 bases, and 6 bases lay in between. The CDR3 consists of 15 residues. CDR3 sequence: CASSLDRANTGELFF. The CDR3 DNA reads TGTGCCAGCAGCTTAGACAGGGCGAACACCGGGGAGCTGTTTTTT.

This sequence joins TRBV5-1 and TRBJ2-2, with D possibly TRBD1 on 5 matching bases. CDR1 SGHRS and CDR2 YFSETQ come from the germline V gene. The CDR3 covers 12 residues. Deletions cut 5 bases from V and 7 bases from J, with 9 bases between. CDR3 sequence (DNA): TGCGCCAGCAGTCTCAGGGACGGGGAGCTGTTTTTT. Protein product: CASSLRDGELFF.

This sequence joins TRBV14 and TRBJ1-2; 7 bases fit TRBD1. This CDR3 comprises 14 residues. Germline V CDR1 and CDR2: SGHDN, FVKESK. V lost 3 bases, J lost 5 bases, and 6 bases stayed unmatched. CDR3 sequence: CASSQTDRRYGYTF. CDR3 nucleotide sequence: TGTGCCAGCAGCCAGACGGACAGGAGGTATGGCTACACCTTC.

The V call is TRBV7-2, the J call TRBJ2-5, with D possibly being TRBD2 (7 bases). Between the trimmed V and J ends, which lost 7 bases and 1 base, there was a span of 19 bases. Germline loops: CDR1 SGHTA, CDR2 FQGNSA. The CDR3 sequence is 16 residues long. Here the CDR3 DNA reads TGTGCCAGCACCCCCGCGGGGGCCTTGGGCCAAGAGACCCAGTACTTC. Translated, it gives CASTPAGALGQETQYF. Full variable domain (outside the CDR3, taken from reference TRBV7-2 and TRBJ2-5): GAGVSQSPSNKVTEKGKDVELRCDPISGHTALYWYRQSLGQGLEFLIYFQGNSAPDKSGLPSDRFSAERTGGSVSTLTIQRTQQEDSAVYLCASTPAGALGQETQYFGPGTRLLVL.

This rearrangement joins TRBV10-3 to TRBJ2-3, with 8 bases identical to TRBD1. This CDR3 region has 14 residues. V was pared by 6 bases and J by 1 base, with 3 bases of the junction left unmatched. Germline values: CDR1 ENHRY, CDR2 SYGVKD. CDR3 loop: CAIRDRVGTDTQYF. The DNA of the CDR3 is TGTGCCATCAGGGACAGGGTCGGCACAGATACGCAGTATTTT.